The rows below give T cell receptor beta chains drawn from one sample of a study of shared clonotypes between healthy human individuals. Repertoires were generated with immunoSEQ multiplex PCR, while TCRdb's copy carries only in-frame clones and drops some. The data hold about 2,200,000 clones, with 93% observed a single time. Sequenced input: naive CD8+ T cells from PBMCs. The source of these receptors is a man aged 18 to 30 in good health. Some clones in this sample may be carry-over from other donors' samples. CDR3s include the opening cysteine and the closing phenylalanine or tryptophan. D genes are given only for firm matches. A clone size is listed for some rows: how often the clone was seen (once, few, many), or a class if it is expanded.

TRBV28,TRBJ2-3,11,-,-,TGTGCCAGCAGTATAGGCGCGTCGCAGTATTTT,CASSIGASQYF
TRBV27,TRBJ2-7,18,-,TRBD2,TGTGCCAGCAGTTCCCCCAGGGGGACTAGCGGGAGAGTCTACGAGCAGTACTTC,CASSSPRGTSGRVYEQYF
TRBV5-4,TRBJ2-7,14,-,-,TGTGCCAGCAGCTTCCAGGGCCCTAACTACGAGCAGTACTTC,CASSFQGPNYEQYF
TRBV11-2,TRBJ2-5,13,-,-,TGTGCCAGCAGCTCCCCAGGCGAGGAGACCCAGTACTTC,CASSSPGEETQYF
TRBV9,TRBJ1-2,14,-,TRBD1,TGTGCCAGCAGCGCAACAGGGGGTAACTATGGCTACACCTTC,CASSATGGNYGYTF
TRBV27,TRBJ2-1,16,-,TRBD2,TGTGCCAGCAGTCCGTTACTAGCGGGAATATACAATGAGCAGTTCTTC,CASSPLLAGIYNEQFF
TRBV10-2,TRBJ2-1,14,-,-,TGCGCCAGCAGTGGCTCTGGAGGGGGGAATGAGCAGTTCTTC,CASSGSGGGNEQFF
TRBV25-1,TRBJ2-3,16,-,TRBD2,TGTGCCAGCAGTGATGTGGCGGGAGCAAGCACAGATACGCAGTATTTT,CASSDVAGASTDTQYF
TRBV13,TRBJ1-1,13,-,-,TGTGCCAGCACCCCGTCCAAGAACACTGAAGCTTTCTTT,CASTPSKNTEAFF
TRBV5-8,TRBJ2-5,14,-,-,TGTGCCGGTCGCGTGCGAGGATGGCAAGAGACCCAGTACTTC,CAGRVRGWQETQYF
TRBV27,TRBJ1-2,14,once,-,TGTGCCAGCAGTACCCGGGAGGGGCGAGGAGGCTACACCTTC,CASSTREGRGGYTF
TRBV7-6,TRBJ2-3,15,-,TRBD2,TGTGCCAGCAGCGCACTAGCGGGAAGCACAGATACGCAGTATTTT,CASSALAGSTDTQYF